The T cell receptor beta chain under discussion was sequenced for a study (dated by TCRdb to between 2015 and 2016). Describing the broader study: The study set out to test whether tumor-infiltrating Tregs in breast cancer get recruited from blood Tregs or are instead converted in situ from other CD4+ T cell subsets.

To purify naive CD4+ T cells, the Miltenyi Naive CD4+ T Cell Isolation kit was used, and CD25 microbeads served to deplete Tregs. Tregs, naive and memory CD4+ T cells from tumor, blood and ipsilateral draining lymph nodes of 5 or 6 breast cancer patients underwent full-length TCR alpha and beta sequencing. Tumor tissue and lymph nodes obtained from ipsilateral axillary dissection were perfused with PBS, minced and then digested with collagenase I and hyaluronidase. FACS confirmed that the sorted cell populations were more than 90% pure. CDR3 length: 16 amino acids, cysteine to phenylalanine. Just CDR3 DNA is preserved here, 48 bases in frame from base 1. At the junction V is shortened by 4 bases and J by 6 bases; bases outside the gene matches: 9. As encoded in the germline V gene, CDR1 is SGHRS while CDR2 is YFSETQ. The paper as a whole reports these results and caveats: The TCR alpha and beta sequences of tumor-infiltrating Tregs showed the greatest overlap with tumor naive CD4+ T cells, followed by blood naive CD4+ T cells. The validation in the larger cohort was limited to a single TCR beta V-J rearrangement instead of whole repertoires. The TCR gene usage of tumor memory CD4+ T cells clustered together with blood and lymph node memory CD4+ cells and with lymph node naive CD4+ cells.

Full-length TCR variable regions were amplified by 5' RACE PCR with constant-region reverse primers, followed by semi-nested PCR with Nested Universal Primer A. The ReliaPrep RNA Cell Miniprep System was used to extract total RNA, which was then reverse transcribed into 5'RACE-ready cDNA with the SMARTer RACE 5'/3' Kit. Multiplex adaptors were used to barcode the full-length TCR alpha and beta libraries, which were then sequenced on an Illumina MiSeq. The authors' pipeline ran thus. For each of nine subset-tissue groups, sequencing data from the five patients were pooled, and the groups were compared by unsupervised clustering of TCR gene usage. The Morisita-Horn index was used to calculate repertoire similarity, with shared sequences weighted by how much each contributed to each repertoire. TCRdb trimmed public reads at Q25 via fastp, called clones via MiXCR and kept in-frame beta chains. All rows with the same CDR3 protein become a single entry with the most common DNA and genes. In this record, the V and J calls reflect TCRdb's handling and not the investigators' own analysis. The sample has approximately 12,000 distinct CDR3 sequences on record, 47% of them singletons. Roughly 12% of the sample belongs to the ten largest clones.

This clonotype was detected only a few times. Its target antigen remains unknown. Per-base qualities were not stored, and no clone one base away is much larger. The chain is encoded by TRBV5-1 joined to TRBJ2-1, with 11 junctional bases fitting TRBD2. Sequences were obtained from tumor-infiltrating naive CD4+ T cells sorted from the breast tumor. The label giving this sample's cell subset or site can be read as: naive CD4+ T cells, CD4+CD45RA+CD25-. This sequence originates from a female donor with breast cancer. CDR3 loop: CASSATGTSGFNEQFF. In nucleotides, the sequence is TGCGCCAGCAGCGCAACCGGGACTAGCGGTTTCAATGAGCAGTTCTTC.